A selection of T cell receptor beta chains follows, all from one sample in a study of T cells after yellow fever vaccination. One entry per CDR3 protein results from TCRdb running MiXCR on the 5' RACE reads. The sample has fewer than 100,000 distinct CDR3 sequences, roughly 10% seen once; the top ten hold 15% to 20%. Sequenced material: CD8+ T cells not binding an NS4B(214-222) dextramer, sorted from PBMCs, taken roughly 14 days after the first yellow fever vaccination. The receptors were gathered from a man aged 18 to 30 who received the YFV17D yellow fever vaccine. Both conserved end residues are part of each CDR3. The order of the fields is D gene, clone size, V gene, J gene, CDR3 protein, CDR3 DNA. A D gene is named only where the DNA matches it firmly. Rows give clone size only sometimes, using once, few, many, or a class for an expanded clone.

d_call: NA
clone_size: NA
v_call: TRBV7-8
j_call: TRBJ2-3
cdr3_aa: CASSTATDTQYF
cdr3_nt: TGTGCCAGCAGCACGGCCACAGATACGCAGTATTTT

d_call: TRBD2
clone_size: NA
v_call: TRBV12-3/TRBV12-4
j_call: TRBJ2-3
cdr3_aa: CASTVLAGTTDTQYF
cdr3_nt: TGTGCCAGCACCGTACTAGCGGGGACCACAGATACGCAGTATTTT

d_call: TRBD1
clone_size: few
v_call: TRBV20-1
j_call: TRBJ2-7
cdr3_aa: CSATRQGYHYEQYF
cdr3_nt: TGCAGTGCCACCCGACAGGGTTATCACTACGAGCAGTACTTC

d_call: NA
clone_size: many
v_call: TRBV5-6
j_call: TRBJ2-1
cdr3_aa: CASKDGLDEQFF
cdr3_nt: TGTGCCAGCAAGGACGGTTTGGACGAGCAGTTCTTC

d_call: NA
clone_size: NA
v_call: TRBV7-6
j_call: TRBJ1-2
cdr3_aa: CASSPRDRANYGYTF
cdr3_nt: TGTGCCAGCAGCCCCCGAGACAGAGCTAACTATGGCTACACCTTC

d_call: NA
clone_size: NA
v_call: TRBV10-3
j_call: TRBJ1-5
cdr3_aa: CAISESRHSNQPQHF
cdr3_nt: TGTGCCATCAGTGAGTCGAGACACAGCAATCAGCCCCAGCATTTT

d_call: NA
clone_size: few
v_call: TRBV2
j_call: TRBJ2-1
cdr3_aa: CASSGTEAASTIAYNEQFF
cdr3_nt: TGTGCCAGCAGTGGGACTGAAGCGGCGTCAACAATCGCGTACAATGAGCAGTTCTTC

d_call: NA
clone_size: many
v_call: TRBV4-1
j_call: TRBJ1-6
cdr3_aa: CASSLSQANSPLHF
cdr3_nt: TGCGCCAGCAGCCTAAGTCAGGCTAATTCACCCCTCCACTTT

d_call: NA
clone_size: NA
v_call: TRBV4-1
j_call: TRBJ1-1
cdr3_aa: CASSQSRALLGNTEAFF
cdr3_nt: TGCGCCAGCAGCCAAAGTAGGGCACTTTTAGGGAACACTGAAGCTTTCTTT

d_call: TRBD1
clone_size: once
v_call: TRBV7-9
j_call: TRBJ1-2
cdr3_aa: CASSVGQGGNDGYTF
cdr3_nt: TGTGCCAGCAGCGTGGGACAGGGGGGAAACGATGGCTACACCTTC

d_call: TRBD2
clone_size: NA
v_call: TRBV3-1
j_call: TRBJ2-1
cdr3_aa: CASSPHQGLSAYNEQFF
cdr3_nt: TGTGCCAGCAGCCCCCACCAGGGACTATCGGCCTACAATGAGCAGTTCTTC

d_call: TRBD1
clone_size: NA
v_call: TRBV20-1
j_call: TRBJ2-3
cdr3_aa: CSAYCDRVFTDTQYF
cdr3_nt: TGCAGTGCTTACTGTGACAGGGTTTTTACAGATACGCAGTATTTT

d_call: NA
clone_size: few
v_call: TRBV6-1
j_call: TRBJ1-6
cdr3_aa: CASSPRTDHNSPLHF
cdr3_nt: TGTGCCAGCAGTCCGCGGACCGATCATAATTCACCCCTCCACTTT

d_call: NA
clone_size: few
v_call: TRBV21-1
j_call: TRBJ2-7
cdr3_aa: CASSNLGGGTAWGLRGPPGYEQYF
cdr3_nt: TGTGCCAGCAGCAACTTGGGCGGGGGAACGGCTTGGGGGCTGAGGGGACCCCCGGGTTACGAGCAGTACTTC

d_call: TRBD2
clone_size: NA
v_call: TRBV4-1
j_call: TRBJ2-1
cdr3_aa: CASSQGRGGSYNEQFF
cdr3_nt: TGCGCCAGCAGCCAAGGCCGGGGGGGCTCCTACAATGAGCAGTTCTTC

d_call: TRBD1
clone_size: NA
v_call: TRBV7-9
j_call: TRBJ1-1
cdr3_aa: CASSSGQGAAFF
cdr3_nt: TGTGCCAGCAGCTCGGGACAGGGGGCCGCTTTCTTT

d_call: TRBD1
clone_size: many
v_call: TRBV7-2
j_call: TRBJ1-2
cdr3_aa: CASSSPTGRDGYTF
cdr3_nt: TGTGCCAGCAGCTCCCCGACAGGGCGGGATGGCTACACCTTC

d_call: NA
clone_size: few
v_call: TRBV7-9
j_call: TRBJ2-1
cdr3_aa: CASSRPSSRNEQFF
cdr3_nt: TGTGCCAGCAGCCGCCCCTCCTCCCGGAATGAGCAGTTCTTC

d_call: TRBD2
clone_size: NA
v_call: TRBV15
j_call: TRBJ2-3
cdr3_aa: CATSTTSGDTDTQYF
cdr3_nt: TGTGCCACCAGTACGACTAGCGGGGACACAGATACGCAGTATTTT

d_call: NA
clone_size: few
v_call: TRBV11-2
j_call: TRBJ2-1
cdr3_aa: CASSPRPDEQFF
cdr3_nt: TGTGCCAGCAGCCCGCGGCCGGATGAGCAGTTCTTC

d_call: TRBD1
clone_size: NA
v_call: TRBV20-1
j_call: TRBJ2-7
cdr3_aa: CCARGLTQGVVTYEQYF
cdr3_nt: TGCTGTGCTAGAGGTCTCACACAGGGGGTTGTCACCTACGAGCAGTACTTC

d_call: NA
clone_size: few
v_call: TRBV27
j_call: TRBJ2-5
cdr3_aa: CASSLYRQETQYF
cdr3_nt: TGTGCCAGCAGTTTGTACAGACAAGAGACCCAGTACTTC

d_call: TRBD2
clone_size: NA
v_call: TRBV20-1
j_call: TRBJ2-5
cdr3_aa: CSAQSGTSGEETQYF
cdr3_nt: TGCAGTGCCCAGTCCGGGACTAGCGGGGAGGAGACCCAGTACTTC

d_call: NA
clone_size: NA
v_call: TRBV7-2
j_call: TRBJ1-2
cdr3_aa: CASSKGGSNYGYTF
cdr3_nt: TGTGCCAGCAGCAAGGGGGGGTCGAACTATGGCTACACCTTC

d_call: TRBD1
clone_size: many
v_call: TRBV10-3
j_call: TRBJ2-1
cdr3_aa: CAISEPPQGRDEQFF
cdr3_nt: TGTGCCATCAGTGAGCCACCACAGGGGCGGGATGAGCAGTTCTTC

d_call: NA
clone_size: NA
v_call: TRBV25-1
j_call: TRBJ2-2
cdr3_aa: CASSPGEDTGELFF
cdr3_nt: TGTGCCAGCAGTCCGGGGGAGGACACCGGGGAGCTGTTTTTT

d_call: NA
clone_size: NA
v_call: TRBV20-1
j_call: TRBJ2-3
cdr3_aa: CSARVEPRTTFRLSTDTQYF
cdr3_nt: TGCAGTGCTAGAGTTGAACCACGTACCACTTTCCGCCTTTCTACAGATACGCAGTATTTT

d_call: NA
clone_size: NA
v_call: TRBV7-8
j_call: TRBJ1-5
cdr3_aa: CASSPRSSNQPQHF
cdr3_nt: TGTGCCAGCAGCCCCCGGAGTAGCAATCAGCCCCAGCATTTT

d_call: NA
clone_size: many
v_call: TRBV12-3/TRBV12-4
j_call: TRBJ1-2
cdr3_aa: CASARGFGYTF
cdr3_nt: TGTGCCAGCGCCCGGGGATTTGGCTACACCTTC

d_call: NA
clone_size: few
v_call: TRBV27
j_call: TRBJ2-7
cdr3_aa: CASSFGAAYEQYF
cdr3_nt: TGTGCCAGCAGTTTTGGGGCAGCCTACGAGCAGTACTTC

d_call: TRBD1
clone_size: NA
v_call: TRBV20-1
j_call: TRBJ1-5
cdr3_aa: CCAREDRFSNQPQHF
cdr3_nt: TGCTGTGCTAGAGAGGACAGGTTCTCAAATCAGCCCCAGCATTTT

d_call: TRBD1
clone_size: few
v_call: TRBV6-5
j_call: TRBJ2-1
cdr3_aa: CASSYSRTGLHEQFF
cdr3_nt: TGTGCCAGCAGTTACTCGAGGACAGGCCTCCATGAGCAGTTCTTC

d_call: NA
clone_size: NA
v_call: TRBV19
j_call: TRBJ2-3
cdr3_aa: CASSDWGSQDFTDTQYF
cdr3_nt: TGTGCCAGTAGCGATTGGGGATCCCAGGACTTCACAGATACGCAGTATTTT

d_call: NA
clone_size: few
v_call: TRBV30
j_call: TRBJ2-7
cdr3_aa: CAWSALGQTYEQYF
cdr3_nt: TGTGCCTGGAGTGCGCTAGGACAGACCTACGAGCAGTACTTC

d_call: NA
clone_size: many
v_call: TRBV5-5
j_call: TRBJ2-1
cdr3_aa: CATIFSGGQFF
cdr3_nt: TGTGCCACAATTTTTTCCGGGGGGCAGTTCTTC

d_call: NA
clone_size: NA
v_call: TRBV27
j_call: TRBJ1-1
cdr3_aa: CASSPGRSNTEAFF
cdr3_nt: TGTGCCAGCAGTCCCGGACGGTCGAACACTGAAGCTTTCTTT

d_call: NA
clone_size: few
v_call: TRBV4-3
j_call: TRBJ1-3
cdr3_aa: CASSQETGVSGNTIYF
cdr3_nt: TGCGCCAGCAGCCAAGAAACGGGGGTTTCTGGAAACACCATATATTTT

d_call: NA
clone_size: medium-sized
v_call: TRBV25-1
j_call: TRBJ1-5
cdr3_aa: CASSDRAWDSNQPQHF
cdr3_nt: TGTGCCAGCAGTGACCGGGCCTGGGACAGCAATCAGCCCCAGCATTTT

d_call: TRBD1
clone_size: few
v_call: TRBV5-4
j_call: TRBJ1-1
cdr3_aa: CASSLADREAFF
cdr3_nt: TGTGCCAGCAGCCTTGCGGACAGGGAAGCTTTCTTT

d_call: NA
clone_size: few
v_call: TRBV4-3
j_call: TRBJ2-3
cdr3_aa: CASSQGVVGTDTQYF
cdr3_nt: TGCGCCAGCAGCCAAGGGGTTGTGGGCACAGATACGCAGTATTTT

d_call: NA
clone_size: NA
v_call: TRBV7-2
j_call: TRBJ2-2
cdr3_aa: CASKLYSTGELFF
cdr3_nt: TGTGCCAGCAAACTTTATAGCACCGGGGAGCTGTTTTTT

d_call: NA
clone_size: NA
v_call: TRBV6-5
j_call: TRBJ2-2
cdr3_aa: CASSYSIYTGELFF
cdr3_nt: TGTGCCAGCAGTTACTCCATCTACACCGGGGAGCTGTTTTTT

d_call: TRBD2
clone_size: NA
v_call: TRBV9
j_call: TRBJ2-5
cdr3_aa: CASSTRLAGNLETQYF
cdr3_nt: TGTGCCAGCAGCACCCGACTAGCGGGGAATCTAGAGACCCAGTACTTC

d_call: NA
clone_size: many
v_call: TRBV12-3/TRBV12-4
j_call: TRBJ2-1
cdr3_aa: CASSLERVDEQFF
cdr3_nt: TGTGCCAGCAGTCTGGAGCGAGTGGATGAGCAGTTCTTC

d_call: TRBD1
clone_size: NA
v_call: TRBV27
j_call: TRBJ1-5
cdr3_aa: CASSPPGTGDHQPQHF
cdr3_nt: TGTGCCAGCAGTCCCCCCGGGACAGGGGATCATCAGCCCCAGCATTTT

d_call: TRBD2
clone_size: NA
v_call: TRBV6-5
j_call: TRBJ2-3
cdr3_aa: CASSFGLAGGIDTQYF
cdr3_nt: TGTGCCAGCAGTTTCGGACTAGCGGGGGGGATAGATACGCAGTATTTT

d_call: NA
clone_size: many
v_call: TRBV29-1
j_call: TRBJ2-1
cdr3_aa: CSVESQPEQFF
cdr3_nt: TGCAGCGTTGAAAGCCAACCTGAGCAGTTCTTC

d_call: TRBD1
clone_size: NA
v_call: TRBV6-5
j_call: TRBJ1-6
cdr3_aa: CASSYSKGQGGYNSPLHF
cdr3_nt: TGTGCCAGCAGTTACTCGAAGGGACAGGGTGGCTATAATTCACCCCTCCACTTT

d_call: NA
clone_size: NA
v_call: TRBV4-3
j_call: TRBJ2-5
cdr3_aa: CASSQITSQETQYF
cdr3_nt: TGCGCCAGCAGCCAAATCACGTCTCAAGAGACCCAGTACTTC

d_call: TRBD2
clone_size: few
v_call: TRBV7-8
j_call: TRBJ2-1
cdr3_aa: CASSLAPWLAGGPPNEQFF
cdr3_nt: TGTGCCAGCAGCTTAGCGCCCTGGCTAGCGGGGGGGCCTCCGAATGAGCAGTTCTTC

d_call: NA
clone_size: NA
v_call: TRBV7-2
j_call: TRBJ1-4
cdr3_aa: CASSLGTAGNEKLFF
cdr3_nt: TGTGCCAGCAGCTTAGGGACCGCTGGTAATGAAAAACTGTTTTTT